The 3 T cell receptor beta chains in this list originate from one sample, sequenced in a study of T cell changes during pregnancy in multiple sclerosis. Profiled with immunoSEQ multiplex PCR; TCRdb holds only in-frame clones, not every one. The sample shows about 38,000 clones, more than 85% of them seen only once. The material sequenced was CD8+ T cells from peripheral blood mononuclear cells, taken in the third trimester of pregnancy. The source is a female donor with multiple sclerosis, enrolled in a pregnancy study.

This chain uses TRBV19 with TRBJ1-4, with D possibly matching TRBD1 (6 bases). This CDR3 is built from 14 residues. Germline values: CDR1 LNHDA, CDR2 SQIVND (reference sequence). Trimming shortened V by 3 bases and J by 3 bases, and 8 bases separated the two germline ends. The DNA for the CDR3 is TGTGCCAGTAGTATCGGGACATCTAATGAAAAACTGTTTTTT. Residues: CASSIGTSNEKLFF.

V gene TRBV7-6 combines with J gene TRBJ2-7, with no clear D. V was cut by 1 base and J by 3 bases, with 13 bases left in between. This CDR3 is built from 15 residues. The germline V gene has CDR1 SGHVS and CDR2 FNYEAQ. In DNA, the CDR3 is TGTGCCAGCAGCTTAGGGGCAGGCCCACGCTACGAGCAGTACTTC. Protein: CASSLGAGPRYEQYF. Filled out from reference TRBV7-6 and TRBJ2-7, the complete variable domain reads GAGVSQSPRYKVTKRGQDVALRCDPISGHVSLYWYRQALGQGPEFLTYFNYEAQQDKSGLPNDRFSAERPEGSISTLTIQRTEQRDSAMYRCASSLGAGPRYEQYFGPGTRLTVT.

This clone appeared once. The CDR3 sequence is CASSNTGPGSQPQHF. The CDR3 nucleotides read TGTGCCAGCAGCAACACAGGGCCCGGGTCTCAGCCCCAGCATTTT. The V call is TRBV7-9, the J call TRBJ1-5; the D gene is possibly TRBD1 (6 bases). Trimming stripped 5 bases from V and 6 bases from J, with 17 bases between. Germline V gene lookup returns CDR1 SEHNR and CDR2 FQNEAQ (reference sequence). The CDR3 runs to 15 residues.